This T cell receptor beta chain was observed in a study of shared T cell receptors in the human thymus. Produced via immunoSEQ multiplex PCR; TCRdb's table is partial and in-frame only. The repertoire holds under 850,000 clones, with roughly 88% as singletons. The CDR3 totals 14 residues. Trimming shortened V by 1 base and J by 2 bases, and 10 bases separated the two germline ends. CDR1 and CDR2 from the germline V gene are SGHRS and YFSETQ. This clone was observed a single time. The sample also formed part of further work on human thymus T cells. From that second work: Repertoires from thymus and blood appeared to show biased V and J gene usage.

The V call is TRBV5-1, the J call TRBJ2-7; D gene unclear. The clonotype was recovered from a boy in the first two years of life with a congenital heart defect. Sequencing was done on a sample of thymocytes. In DNA form, the CDR3 reads TGCGCCAGCAGCTTGACGGTTCGAGCCTACGAGCAGTACTTC. This translates into CASSLTVRAYEQYF. The full variable domain, completed using reference TRBV5-1 and TRBJ2-7, is KAGVTQTPRYLIKTRGQQVTLSCSPISGHRSVSWYQQTPGQGLQFLFEYFSETQRNKGNFPGRFSGRQFSNSRSEMNVSTLELGDSALYLCASSLTVRAYEQYFGPGTRLTVT.